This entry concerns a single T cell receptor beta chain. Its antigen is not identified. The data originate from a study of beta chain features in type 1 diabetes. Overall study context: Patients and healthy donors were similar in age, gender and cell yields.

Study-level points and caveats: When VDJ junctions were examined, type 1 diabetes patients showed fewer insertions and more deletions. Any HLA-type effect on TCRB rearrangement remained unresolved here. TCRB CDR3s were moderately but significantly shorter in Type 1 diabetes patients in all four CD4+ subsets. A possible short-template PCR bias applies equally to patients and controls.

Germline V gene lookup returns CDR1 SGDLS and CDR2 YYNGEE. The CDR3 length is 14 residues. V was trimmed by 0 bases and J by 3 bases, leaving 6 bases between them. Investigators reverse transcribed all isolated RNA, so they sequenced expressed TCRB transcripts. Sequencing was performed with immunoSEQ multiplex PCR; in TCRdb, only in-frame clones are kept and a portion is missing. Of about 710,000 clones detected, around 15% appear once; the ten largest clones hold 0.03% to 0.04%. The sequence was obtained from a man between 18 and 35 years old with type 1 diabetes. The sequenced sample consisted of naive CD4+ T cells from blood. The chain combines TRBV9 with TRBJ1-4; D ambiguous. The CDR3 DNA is TGTGCCAGCAGCGTAGGTAGCTCTAATGAAAAACTGTTTTTT. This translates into CASSVGSSNEKLFF. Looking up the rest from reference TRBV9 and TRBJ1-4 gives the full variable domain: DSGVTQTPKHLITATGQRVTLRCSPRSGDLSVYWYQQSLDQGLQFLIQYYNGEERAKGNILERFSAQQFPDLHSELNLSSLELGDSALYFCASSVGSSNEKLFFGSGTQLSVL.